This entry lists 20 T cell receptor beta chains sequenced from one sample in a study of T-cell reconstitution after alpha-beta-depleted transplantation in children. Unique molecular identifiers were built into the TCRbeta library. TCRdb called the PCR reads again in MiXCR, with one record for every CDR3 protein. The sample consists of roughly 170,000 distinct CDR3 sequences, roughly 7.5% of them appearing once. Sequencing used PBMCs from the stem cell graft donor, obtained from the stem cell graft. The receptors were gathered from a human donor who donated a stem cell graft to a child with Wiskott-Aldrich syndrome.

The table lists this clonotype with many counts. This chain joins TRBV7-2 and TRBJ2-1; D not resolved. Trimming removed 2 bases at V and 10 bases at J, with 6 bases between. Germline values: CDR1 SGHTA, CDR2 FQGNSA. The CDR3 spans 11 residues. The CDR3 coding sequence is TGTGCCAGCAGCTTATATCAAGAGCAGTTCTTC. It encodes CASSLYQEQFF.

J is TRBJ2-1 and V is TRBV6-2 or TRBV6-3; TRBD2 agrees at 12 bases. V was clipped by 6 bases and J by 8 bases; unmatched bases: 8. The germline gives CDR1 MNHEY, CDR2 SVGEGT. This CDR3 is 15 amino acids long. DNA for the CDR3: TGTGCCAGCAGCCAAACTAGCGGGAGGTCCCATGAGCAGTTCTTC. This gives the protein CASSQTSGRSHEQFF.

This clonotype was observed at least ten times. The rearrangement uses TRBV7-8 and TRBJ1-5; 8 bases agree with TRBD1. This CDR3 region has 16 residues. CDR1 is SGHVS and CDR2 is FQNEAQ in the germline V gene. With 1 base clipped from V and 6 bases from J, the junction kept 8 bases outside the gene matches. The CDR3, as DNA: TGTGCCAGCAGCTTAGGGGGGGACAGGAATAGTCAGCCCCAGCATTTT. Translated, it gives CASSLGGDRNSQPQHF.

Ten or more counts support this clonotype. This chain links TRBV24-1 with TRBJ2-5, with 8 bases lining up with TRBD1. The germline V gene has CDR1 KGHDR and CDR2 SFDVKD. The V segment lost 4 bases and the J segment 1 base; nucleotides outside the gene matches: 4. The CDR3 totals 15 residues. CDR3 region: CATSDAGQGQETQYF. For the CDR3, the DNA is TGTGCCACCAGTGACGCAGGACAGGGCCAAGAGACCCAGTACTTC.

This chain links TRBV30 with TRBJ1-5, with TRBD1 as a possible D gene (5 bases). CDR1 is GTSNPN, CDR2 SVGIG, per germline (reference sequence). The CDR3 loop spans 13 amino acids. Trimming took off 5 bases at V and 7 bases at J, with 15 bases between the two ends. The CDR3 here is CAWGDRTTQPQHF. In nucleotides, the CDR3 is TGTGCCTGGGGTGACAGAACCACACAGCCCCAGCATTTT.

This clonotype was counted ten times or more. The chain is built from TRBV6-5 and TRBJ1-5; 9 bases are shared with TRBD1. The germline V gene has CDR1 MNHEY and CDR2 SVGAGI. V dropped 0 bases and J dropped 3; count of bases not matched to a gene: 6. This CDR3 comprises 17 residues. In DNA, the CDR3 is TGTGCCAGCAGTTACTCGATGGGACAGGGTTCCAATCAGCCCCAGCATTTT. Protein product: CASSYSMGQGSNQPQHF.

In its sample, this clonotype was seen many times. V usage is TRBV24-1 and J usage is TRBJ2-1, with 8 bases matching TRBD1. V shed 4 bases, J shed 0 bases, and the junction held 4 bases outside the gene matches. CDR1 and CDR2 (germline): KGHDR, SFDVKD. CDR3 size: 16 residues. CDR3 in DNA: TGTGCCACCAGTGACTACAGGGGGAGCTCCTACAATGAGCAGTTCTTC. The encoded protein is CATSDYRGSSYNEQFF.

This clonotype was recorded many times. This sequence joins TRBV10-3 and TRBJ1-2; weak D call: TRBD1 (5 bases). Germline V gives CDR1 ENHRY, CDR2 SYGVKD. Deletions cut 4 bases from V and 5 bases from J, with 14 bases between. This CDR3 has 14 amino acids. For the CDR3, the DNA is TGTGCCATCAGTGGCGGGGCTTCCCGGTATGGCTACACCTTC. This sequence encodes CAISGGASRYGYTF.

The CDR3 loop reads CAWSVGNTIYF. CDR3 coding DNA: TGTGCCTGGAGTGTAGGAAACACCATATATTTT. The chain carries TRBV30 and TRBJ1-3; unclear D gene. There are 11 residues in the CDR3. V lost 0 bases and J 4 bases, leaving 1 base between the germline ends. The V gene's germline CDR1 is GTSNPN and CDR2 SVGIG (reference sequence).

This clonotype was detected a few times. V and J are TRBV5-5 and TRBJ2-2; D may be TRBD1 or TRBD2 (5 bases each). From germline, CDR1 is SGHKS and CDR2 YYEKEE (reference sequence). This CDR3 region has 15 residues. The ends were cut back, 4 bases at V and 4 bases at J, with 14 bases in the middle. The chain's CDR3 is CASSPGTGSTGELFF. The CDR3, as DNA: TGTGCCAGCAGCCCCGGGACGGGTAGCACCGGGGAGCTGTTTTTT. The complete variable domain, with remaining parts taken from reference TRBV5-5 and TRBJ2-2, reads DAGVTQSPTHLIKTRGQQVTLRCSPISGHKSVSWYQQVLGQGPQFIFQYYEKEERGRGNFPDRFSARQFPNYSSELNVNALLLGDSALYLCASSPGTGSTGELFFGEGSRLTVL.

This clonotype was recorded at least ten times. The chain has TRBV5-5 and TRBJ2-1, with D tentatively TRBD2 (5 bases). The CDR3 covers 15 residues. V dropped 2 bases and J dropped 5 bases, with 14 bases sitting between them. Germline CDR1 reads SGHKS; CDR2 reads YYEKEE (reference sequence). The CDR3 sequence is CASSFEGDLDNEQFF. Here the CDR3 DNA reads TGTGCCAGCAGCTTCGAGGGCGATCTGGACAATGAGCAGTTCTTC.

This clonotype was seen only a few times. V usage is TRBV7-9 and J usage is TRBJ2-1; D not certain. V was trimmed by 4 bases and J by 3 bases, leaving 4 bases between them. CDR3 length: 12 amino acids. Germline CDR1 SEHNR, CDR2 FQNEAQ (reference sequence). In nucleotides, the CDR3 is TGTGCCAGCAGCTGGGACTACAATGAGCAGTTCTTC. As protein: CASSWDYNEQFF. Variable domain in full (rest from reference TRBV7-9 and TRBJ2-1): DTGVSQNPRHKITKRGQNVTFRCDPISEHNRLYWYRQTLGQGPEFLTYFQNEAQLEKSRLLSDRFSAERPKGSFSTLEIQRTEQGDSAMYLCASSWDYNEQFFGPGTRLTVL.

On this clonotype itself: The junction does not match germline at one end; this may be a read error. The rearrangement links TRBV28 to TRBJ2-2; D is perhaps TRBD2 (5 bases). This CDR3 has 14 amino acids. The germline V gene has CDR1 MDHEN and CDR2 SYDVKM. In nucleotides, the CDR3 is TGTGCCAGCAGTTTAGTAGGGAACACCGGGGAGATGTTTTTT. Residues: CASSLVGNTGEMFF.

This clonotype was seen a few times. The chain has TRBV7-9 and TRBJ2-7; D is ambiguous. The V end was cut by 3 bases, the J end by 3 bases, with 9 bases between. The CDR3 runs 13 residues. The germline V gene has CDR1 SEHNR and CDR2 FQNEAQ (reference sequence). The CDR3 reads CASSFGEIYEQYF. The DNA of the CDR3 is TGTGCCAGCAGCTTTGGGGAAATCTACGAGCAGTACTTC.

This clonotype was seen repeatedly, ten times or more. V gene TRBV6-5 combines with J gene TRBJ2-7; 7 positions match TRBD1. V shed 6 bases and J 4 bases; nucleotides not matched to a gene: 9. CDR1 is MNHEY and CDR2 is SVGAGI in the germline V gene. The CDR3 loop spans 14 amino acids. In DNA form, the CDR3 reads TGTGCCAGCAGCCGGAATAAGGGGGCTTACGAGCAGTACTTC. Protein sequence: CASSRNKGAYEQYF.

This clonotype was recorded many times. This chain uses TRBV29-1 with TRBJ2-3; D is possibly TRBD1 or TRBD2 (5 bases each). Trimming shortened V by 8 bases and J by 2 bases, and 20 bases separated the two germline ends. The CDR3 covers 15 residues. CDR1 SQVTM and CDR2 ANQGSEA come from the germline V gene. In nucleotides, the CDR3 is TGCAGCCTTCGGGGCTCCGGTGGGTTCACAGATACGCAGTATTTT. Translated, it gives CSLRGSGGFTDTQYF.

This clonotype was recorded at least ten times. CDR3 residues: CASSLVTGSATYGYTF. DNA for the CDR3: TGCGCCAGCAGCTTAGTGACGGGATCAGCAACCTATGGCTACACCTTC. The chain links TRBV5-1 to TRBJ1-2; D not resolved. Germline CDR1 is SGHRS and CDR2 is YFSETQ. The CDR3 has 16 amino acids. Trimming stripped 2 bases from V and 4 bases from J, with 18 bases between.

This clonotype occurred many times. The genes are TRBV3-1 and TRBJ1-1; tentative D call: TRBD1 (6 bases). There are 15 residues in the CDR3. The V gene lost 4 bases and the J gene lost 7 bases, with 19 bases spanning the gap. CDR1 and CDR2 (germline): LGHDT, YNNKEL (reference sequence). The CDR3 DNA reads TGTGCCAGCAGCCTTCATGGGGGGCGCGTTGATGAAGCTTTCTTT. Residues: CASSLHGGRVDEAFF.

This clonotype was seen at least ten times. The chain joins TRBV12-3 or TRBV12-4 to TRBJ2-2; 7 bases agree with TRBD1. V lost 11 bases to trimming and J lost 5 bases; unmatched junction nucleotides: 11. The length of the CDR3 is 14 residues. The CDR3 DNA follows: TGTGCCTCCAGGAAGGGGGCGTTGACCGGGGAGCTGTTTTTT. Amino acids: CASRKGALTGELFF.

This clonotype showed up many times. This sequence joins TRBV29-1 and TRBJ1-4; D not certain. Per germline, CDR1 SQVTM and CDR2 ANQGSEA. The CDR3 has 11 residues. The V gene lost 8 bases and the J gene lost 5 bases, with 9 bases spanning the gap. The CDR3 reads CSQAINEKLFF. The CDR3 DNA sequence: TGCAGCCAGGCGATCAATGAAAAACTGTTTTTT.